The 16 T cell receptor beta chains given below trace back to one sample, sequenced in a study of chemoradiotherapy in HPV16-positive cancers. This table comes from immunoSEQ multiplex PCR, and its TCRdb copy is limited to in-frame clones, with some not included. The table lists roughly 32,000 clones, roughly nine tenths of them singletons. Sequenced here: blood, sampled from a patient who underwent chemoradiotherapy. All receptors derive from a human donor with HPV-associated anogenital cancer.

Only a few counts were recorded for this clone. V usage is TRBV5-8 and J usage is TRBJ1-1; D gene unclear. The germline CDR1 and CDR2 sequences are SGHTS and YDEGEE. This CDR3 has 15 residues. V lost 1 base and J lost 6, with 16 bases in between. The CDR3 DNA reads TGTGCCAGCAGCTTGCAGGAGGGTAGTATGGCTGAAGCTTTCTTT. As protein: CASSLQEGSMAEAFF.

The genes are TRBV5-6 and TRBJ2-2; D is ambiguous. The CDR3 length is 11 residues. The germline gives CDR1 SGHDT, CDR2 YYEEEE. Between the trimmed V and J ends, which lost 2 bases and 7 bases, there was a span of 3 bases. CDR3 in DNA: TGTGCCAGCAGCTTCTACGGGGAGCTGTTTTTT. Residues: CASSFYGELFF.

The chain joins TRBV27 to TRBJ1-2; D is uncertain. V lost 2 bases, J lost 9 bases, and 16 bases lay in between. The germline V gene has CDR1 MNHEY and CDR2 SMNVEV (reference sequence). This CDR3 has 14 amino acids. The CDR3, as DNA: TGTGCCAGCAGTTTAAGAGGAGGCCTCTGGAGCTACACCTTC. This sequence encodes CASSLRGGLWSYTF.

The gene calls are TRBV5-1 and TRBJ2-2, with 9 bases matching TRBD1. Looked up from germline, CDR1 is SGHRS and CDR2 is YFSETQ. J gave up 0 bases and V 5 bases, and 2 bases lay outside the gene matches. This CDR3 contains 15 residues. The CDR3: CASSRDRANTGELFF. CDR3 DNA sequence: TGCGCCAGCAGTCGGGACAGGGCGAACACCGGGGAGCTGTTTTTT.

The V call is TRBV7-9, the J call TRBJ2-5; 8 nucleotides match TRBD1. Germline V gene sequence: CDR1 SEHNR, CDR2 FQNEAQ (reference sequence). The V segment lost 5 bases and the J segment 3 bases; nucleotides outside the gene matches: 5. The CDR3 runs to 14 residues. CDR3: CASSPWGQEETQYF. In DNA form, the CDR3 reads TGTGCCAGCAGCCCCTGGGGACAGGAAGAGACCCAGTACTTC.

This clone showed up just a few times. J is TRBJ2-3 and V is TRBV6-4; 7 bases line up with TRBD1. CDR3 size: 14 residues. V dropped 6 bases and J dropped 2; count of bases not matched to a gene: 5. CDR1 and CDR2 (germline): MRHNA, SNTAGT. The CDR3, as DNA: TGTGCCAGCAGCCTCGACAGGGCCACAGATACGCAGTATTTT. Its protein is CASSLDRATDTQYF.

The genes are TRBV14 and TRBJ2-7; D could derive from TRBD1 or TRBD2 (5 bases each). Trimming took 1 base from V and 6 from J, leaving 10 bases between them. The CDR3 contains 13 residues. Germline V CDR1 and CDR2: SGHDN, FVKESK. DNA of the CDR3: TGTGCCAGCAGCCAAGTCCCGGGACGCGAGCAGTACTTC. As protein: CASSQVPGREQYF.

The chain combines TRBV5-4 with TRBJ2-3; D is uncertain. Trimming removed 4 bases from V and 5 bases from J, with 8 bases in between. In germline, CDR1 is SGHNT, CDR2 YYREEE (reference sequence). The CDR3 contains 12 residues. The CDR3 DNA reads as TGTGCCAGCAGCCACACGGAAGATACGCAGTATTTT. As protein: CASSHTEDTQYF.

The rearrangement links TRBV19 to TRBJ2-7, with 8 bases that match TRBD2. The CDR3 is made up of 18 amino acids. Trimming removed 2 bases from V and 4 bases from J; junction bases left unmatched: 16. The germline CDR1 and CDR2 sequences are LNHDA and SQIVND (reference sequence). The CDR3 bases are TGTGCCAGTAGTATAAGGGTCCTAAGCGGGAGCGAGCTTTACGAGCAGTACTTC. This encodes CASSIRVLSGSELYEQYF.

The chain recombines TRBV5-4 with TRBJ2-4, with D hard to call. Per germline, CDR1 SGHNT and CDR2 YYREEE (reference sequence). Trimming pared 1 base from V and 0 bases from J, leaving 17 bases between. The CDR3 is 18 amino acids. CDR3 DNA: TGTGCCAGCAGCTTGAAAAGGTCAGAGGCCATAGCCAAAAACATTCAGTACTTC. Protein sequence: CASSLKRSEAIAKNIQYF.

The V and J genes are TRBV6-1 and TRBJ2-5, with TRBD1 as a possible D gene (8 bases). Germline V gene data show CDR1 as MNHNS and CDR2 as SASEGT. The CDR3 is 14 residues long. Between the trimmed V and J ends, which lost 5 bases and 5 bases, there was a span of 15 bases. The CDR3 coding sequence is TGTGCCAGCAGTATTAACAGGGGGGGGGAGACCCAGTACTTC. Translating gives CASSINRGGETQYF.

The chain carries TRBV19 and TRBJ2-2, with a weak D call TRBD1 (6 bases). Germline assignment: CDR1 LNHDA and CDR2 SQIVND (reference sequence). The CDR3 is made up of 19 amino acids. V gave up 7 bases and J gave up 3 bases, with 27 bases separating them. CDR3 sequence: CASNPGWGRGRMDTGELFF. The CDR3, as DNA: TGTGCCAGTAACCCTGGGTGGGGGCGCGGTCGAATGGACACCGGGGAGCTGTTTTTT. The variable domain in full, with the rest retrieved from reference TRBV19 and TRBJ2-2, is DGGITQSPKYLFRKEGQNVTLSCEQNLNHDAMYWYRQDPGQGLRLIYYSQIVNDFQKGDIAEGYSVSREKKESFPLTVTSAQKNPTAFYLCASNPGWGRGRMDTGELFFGEGSRLTVL.

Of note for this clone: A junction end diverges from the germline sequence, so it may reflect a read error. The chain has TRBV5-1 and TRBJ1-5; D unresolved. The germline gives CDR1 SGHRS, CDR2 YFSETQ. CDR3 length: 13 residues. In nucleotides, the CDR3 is TGTGCCAGCAGCTTGGTCTTGGGCGGCCAGGAGTATTTT. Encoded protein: CASSLVLGGQEYF.

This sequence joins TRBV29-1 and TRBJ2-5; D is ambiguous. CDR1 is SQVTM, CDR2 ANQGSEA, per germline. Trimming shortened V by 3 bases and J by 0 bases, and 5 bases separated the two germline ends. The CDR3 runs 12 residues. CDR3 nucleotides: TGCAGCGTTGACGGTTACCAAGAGACCCAGTACTTC. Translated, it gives CSVDGYQETQYF.

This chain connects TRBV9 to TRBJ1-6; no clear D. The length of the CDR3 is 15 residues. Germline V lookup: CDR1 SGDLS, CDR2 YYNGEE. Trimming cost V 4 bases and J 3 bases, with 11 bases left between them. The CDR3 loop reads CASSPDHGYNSPLHF. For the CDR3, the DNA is TGTGCCAGCAGCCCCGATCACGGCTATAATTCACCCCTCCACTTT. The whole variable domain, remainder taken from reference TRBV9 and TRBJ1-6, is DSGVTQTPKHLITATGQRVTLRCSPRSGDLSVYWYQQSLDQGLQFLIQYYNGEERAKGNILERFSAQQFPDLHSELNLSSLELGDSALYFCASSPDHGYNSPLHFGNGTRLTVT.

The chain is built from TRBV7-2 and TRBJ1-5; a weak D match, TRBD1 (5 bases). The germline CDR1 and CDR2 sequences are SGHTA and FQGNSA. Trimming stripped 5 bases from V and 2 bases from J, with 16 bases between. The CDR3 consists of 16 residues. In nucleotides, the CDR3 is TGTGCCAGCAGCATTTTTTGGGGGAACGGCAATCAGCCCCAGCATTTT. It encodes CASSIFWGNGNQPQHF.